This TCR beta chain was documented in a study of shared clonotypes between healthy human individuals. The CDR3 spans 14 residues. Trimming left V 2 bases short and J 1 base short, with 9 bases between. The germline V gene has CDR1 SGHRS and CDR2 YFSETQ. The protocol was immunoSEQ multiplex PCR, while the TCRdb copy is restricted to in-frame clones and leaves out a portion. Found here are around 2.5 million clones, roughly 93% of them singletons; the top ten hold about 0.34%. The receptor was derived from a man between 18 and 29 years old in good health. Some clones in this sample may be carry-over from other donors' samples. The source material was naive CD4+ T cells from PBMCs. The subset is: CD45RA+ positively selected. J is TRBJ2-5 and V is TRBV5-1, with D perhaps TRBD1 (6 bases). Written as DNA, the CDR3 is TGCGCCAGCAGCTTACAGGGAGCCCAAGAGACCCAGTACTTC. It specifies CASSLQGAQETQYF.